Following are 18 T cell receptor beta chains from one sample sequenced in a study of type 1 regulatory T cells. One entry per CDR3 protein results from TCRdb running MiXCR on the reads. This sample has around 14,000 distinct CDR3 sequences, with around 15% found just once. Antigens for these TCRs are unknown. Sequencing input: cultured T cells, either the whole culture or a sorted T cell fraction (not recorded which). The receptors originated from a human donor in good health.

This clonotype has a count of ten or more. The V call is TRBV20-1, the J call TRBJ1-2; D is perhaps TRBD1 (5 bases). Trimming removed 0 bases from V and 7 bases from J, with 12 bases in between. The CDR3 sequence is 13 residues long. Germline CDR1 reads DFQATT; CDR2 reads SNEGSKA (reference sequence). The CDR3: CSARDRAGGGYTF. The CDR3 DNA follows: TGCAGTGCTAGAGACAGGGCTGGCGGTGGCTACACCTTC.

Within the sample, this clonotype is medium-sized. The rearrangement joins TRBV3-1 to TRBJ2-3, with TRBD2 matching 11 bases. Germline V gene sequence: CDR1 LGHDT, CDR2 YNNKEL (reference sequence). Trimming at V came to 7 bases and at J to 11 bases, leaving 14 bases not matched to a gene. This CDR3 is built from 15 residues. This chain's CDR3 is CASTSLAGGYEGQYF. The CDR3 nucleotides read TGTGCCAGCACTTCCTTAGCGGGAGGGTACGAGGGGCAGTATTTT.

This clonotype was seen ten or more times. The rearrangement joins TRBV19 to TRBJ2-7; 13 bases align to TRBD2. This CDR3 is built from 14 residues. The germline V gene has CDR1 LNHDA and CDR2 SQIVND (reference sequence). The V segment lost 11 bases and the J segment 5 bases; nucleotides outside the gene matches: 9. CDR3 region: CASQTSGRPHEQYF. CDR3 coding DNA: TGTGCCTCCCAGACTAGCGGGAGGCCCCACGAGCAGTACTTC.

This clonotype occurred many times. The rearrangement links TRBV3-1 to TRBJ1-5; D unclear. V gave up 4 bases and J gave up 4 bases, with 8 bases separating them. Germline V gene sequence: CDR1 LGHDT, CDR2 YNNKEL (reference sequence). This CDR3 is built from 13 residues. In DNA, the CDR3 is TGTGCCAGCAGCCTGACAACTAATCAGCCCCAGCATTTT. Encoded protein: CASSLTTNQPQHF.

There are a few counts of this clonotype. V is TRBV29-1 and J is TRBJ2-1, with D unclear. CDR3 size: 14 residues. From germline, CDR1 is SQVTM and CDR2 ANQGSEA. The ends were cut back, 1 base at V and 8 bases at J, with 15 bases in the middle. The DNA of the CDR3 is TGCAGCGTTGAAGGGCCAACAGCTATTGATGAGCAGTTCTTC. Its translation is CSVEGPTAIDEQFF.

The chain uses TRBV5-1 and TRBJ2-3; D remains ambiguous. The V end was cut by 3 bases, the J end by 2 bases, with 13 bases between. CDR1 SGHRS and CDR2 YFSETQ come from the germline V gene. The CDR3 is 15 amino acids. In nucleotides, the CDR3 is TGCGCCAGCAGCTCCCGTCCGCAATCCACAGATACGCAGTATTTT. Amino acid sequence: CASSSRPQSTDTQYF. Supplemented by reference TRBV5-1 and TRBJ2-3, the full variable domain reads KAGVTQTPRYLIKTRGQQVTLSCSPISGHRSVSWYQQTPGQGLQFLFEYFSETQRNKGNFPGRFSGRQFSNSRSEMNVSTLELGDSALYLCASSSRPQSTDTQYFGPGTRLTVL.

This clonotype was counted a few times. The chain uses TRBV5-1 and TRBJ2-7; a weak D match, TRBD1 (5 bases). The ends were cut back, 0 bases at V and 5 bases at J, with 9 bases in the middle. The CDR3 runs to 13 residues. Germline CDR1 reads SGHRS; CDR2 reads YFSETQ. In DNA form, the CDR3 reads TGCGCCAGCAGCTTGGCATGGGGCAACGAGCAGTACTTC. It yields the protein CASSLAWGNEQYF. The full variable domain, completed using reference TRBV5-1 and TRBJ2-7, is KAGVTQTPRYLIKTRGQQVTLSCSPISGHRSVSWYQQTPGQGLQFLFEYFSETQRNKGNFPGRFSGRQFSNSRSEMNVSTLELGDSALYLCASSLAWGNEQYFGPGTRLTVT.

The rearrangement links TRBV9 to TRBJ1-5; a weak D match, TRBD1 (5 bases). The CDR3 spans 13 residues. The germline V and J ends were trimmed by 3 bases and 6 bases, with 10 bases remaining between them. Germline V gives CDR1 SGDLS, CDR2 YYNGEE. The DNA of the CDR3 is TGTGCCAGCAGCGCCTCGGGGACTCAGCCCCAGCATTTT. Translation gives CASSASGTQPQHF. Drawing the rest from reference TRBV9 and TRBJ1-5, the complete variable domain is DSGVTQTPKHLITATGQRVTLRCSPRSGDLSVYWYQQSLDQGLQFLIQYYNGEERAKGNILERFSAQQFPDLHSELNLSSLELGDSALYFCASSASGTQPQHFGDGTRLSIL.

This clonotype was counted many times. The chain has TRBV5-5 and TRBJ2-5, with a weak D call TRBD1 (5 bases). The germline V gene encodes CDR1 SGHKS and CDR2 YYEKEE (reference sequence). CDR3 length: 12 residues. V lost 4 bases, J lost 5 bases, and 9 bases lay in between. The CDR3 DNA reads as TGTGCCAGCAGCATCTCAGGGGAGACCCAGTACTTC. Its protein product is CASSISGETQYF.

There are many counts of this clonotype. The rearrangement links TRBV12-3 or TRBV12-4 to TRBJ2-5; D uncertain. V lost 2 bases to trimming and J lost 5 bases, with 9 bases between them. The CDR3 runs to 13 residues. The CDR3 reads CASSLLRQETQYF. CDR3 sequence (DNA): TGTGCCAGCAGTTTATTGCGTCAGGAGACCCAGTACTTC.

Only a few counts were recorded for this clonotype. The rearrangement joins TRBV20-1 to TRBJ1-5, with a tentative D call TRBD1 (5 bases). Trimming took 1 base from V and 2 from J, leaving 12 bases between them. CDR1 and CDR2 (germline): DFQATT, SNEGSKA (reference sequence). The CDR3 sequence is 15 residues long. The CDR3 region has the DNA TGCAGTGCTAGAGTAGAAAGGGGAGGCAATCAGCCCCAGCATTTT. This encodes CSARVERGGNQPQHF.

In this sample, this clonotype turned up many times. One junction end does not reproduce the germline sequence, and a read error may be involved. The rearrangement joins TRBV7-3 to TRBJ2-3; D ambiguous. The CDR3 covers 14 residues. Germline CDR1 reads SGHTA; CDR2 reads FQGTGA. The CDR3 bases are TGTGACAGCAGCCCTACATTCTCAGGAGATACGCAGTATTTT. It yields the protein CDSSPTFSGDTQYF.

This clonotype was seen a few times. This chain's CDR3 is CASSRKTLTEQYF. In nucleotides, the CDR3 is TGTGCCAGCAGCCGGAAGACGCTTACCGAGCAGTACTTC. The chain carries TRBV13 and TRBJ2-7; D is uncertain. Deletions cut 5 bases from V and 6 bases from J, with 14 bases between. CDR3 length: 13 amino acids. Germline values: CDR1 PRHDT, CDR2 FYEKMQ (reference sequence).

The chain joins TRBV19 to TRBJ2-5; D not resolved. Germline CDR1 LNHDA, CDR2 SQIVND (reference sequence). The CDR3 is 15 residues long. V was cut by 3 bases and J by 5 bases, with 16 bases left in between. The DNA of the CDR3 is TGTGCCAGTAGTATTTCGGCAGCGATGGGGGAGACCCAGTACTTC. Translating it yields CASSISAAMGETQYF.

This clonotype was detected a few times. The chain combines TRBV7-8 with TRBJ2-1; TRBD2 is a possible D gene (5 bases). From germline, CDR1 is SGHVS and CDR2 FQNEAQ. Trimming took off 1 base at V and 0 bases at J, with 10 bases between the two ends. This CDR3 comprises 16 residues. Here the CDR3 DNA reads TGTGCCAGCAGCTTAGTAGCGAGGAGCTCCTACAATGAGCAGTTCTTC. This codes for CASSLVARSSYNEQFF. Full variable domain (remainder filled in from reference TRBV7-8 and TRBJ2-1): GAGVSQSPRYKVAKRGQDVALRCDPISGHVSLFWYQQALGQGPEFLTYFQNEAQLDKSGLPSDRFFAERPEGSVSTLKIQRTQQEDSAVYLCASSLVARSSYNEQFFGPGTRLTVL.

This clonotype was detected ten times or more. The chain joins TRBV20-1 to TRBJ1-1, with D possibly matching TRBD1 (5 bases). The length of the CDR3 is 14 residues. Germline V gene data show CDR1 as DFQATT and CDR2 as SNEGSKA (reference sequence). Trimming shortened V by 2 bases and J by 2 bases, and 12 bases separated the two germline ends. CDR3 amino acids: CSARKSRVNTEAFF. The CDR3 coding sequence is TGCAGTGCTAGAAAATCCAGGGTTAACACTGAAGCTTTCTTT.

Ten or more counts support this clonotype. CDR3 DNA: TGTGCCAGCAGCTTAGTGGGCCCCAGTCCATCCTACGAGCAGTACTTC. Encoded protein: CASSLVGPSPSYEQYF. The chain combines TRBV7-2 with TRBJ2-7; no firm D call. The ends were cut back, 1 base at V and 1 base at J, with 14 bases in the middle. The CDR3 spans 16 residues. CDR1 is SGHTA and CDR2 is FQGNSA in the germline V gene.

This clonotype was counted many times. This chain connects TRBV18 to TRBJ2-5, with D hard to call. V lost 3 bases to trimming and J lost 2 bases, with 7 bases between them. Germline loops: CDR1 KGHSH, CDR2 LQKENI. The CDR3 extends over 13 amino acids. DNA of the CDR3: TGTGCCAGCTCACCCCAATTTCAAGAGACCCAGTACTTC. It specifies CASSPQFQETQYF.